This is a list of T cell receptor beta chains from one sample in a study of blood T cell repertoires in COVID-19. Sequenced by immunoSEQ multiplex PCR; TCRdb stores in-frame clones only, minus some. This table holds 400,000 or so clones, about 87% found once. The sequenced sample was peripheral blood. Receptors originate from a man younger than 35 with COVID-19, enrolled during active disease. CDR3s include the opening cysteine and the closing phenylalanine or tryptophan. D genes are given only for firm matches. Clone size is stated in some rows and not others, as once, few, many or a class when expanded.

size	V	length	D	J	CDR3	DNA
once	TRBV7-9	13	NA	TRBJ2-7	CASSLQGPYEQYF	TGTGCCAGCAGCTTACAGGGGCCCTACGAGCAGTACTTC
NA	TRBV27	15	TRBD2	TRBJ2-5	CASSLSSGREETQYF	TGTGCCAGCAGTTTGAGTAGCGGGAGGGAAGAGACCCAGTACTTC
NA	TRBV2	13	NA	TRBJ1-5	CASRPDGNQPQHF	TGTGCCAGCAGACCCGACGGGAATCAGCCCCAGCATTTT
NA	TRBV5-1	17	NA	TRBJ2-3	CASSSLPSGSDTDTQYF	TGCGCCAGCAGCTCGCTACCTTCTGGGAGTGACACAGATACGCAGTATTTT
NA	TRBV6-5	16	NA	TRBJ1-2	CASSYLFGNQNYGYTF	TGTGCCAGCAGTTACTTGTTCGGGAACCAAAACTATGGCTACACCTTC
NA	TRBV7-2	14	TRBD2	TRBJ2-1	CASSLGRGANEQFF	TGTGCCAGCAGCTTAGGGCGGGGGGCCAATGAGCAGTTCTTC
NA	TRBV11-2	15	TRBD2	TRBJ2-5	CASSVTSGGQETQYF	TGTGCCAGCAGCGTGACTAGCGGGGGGCAAGAGACCCAGTACTTC
NA	TRBV6-5	12	NA	TRBJ1-1	CASRTTNTEAFF	TGTGCCAGTCGGACAACGAACACTGAAGCTTTCTTT
NA	TRBV23-1	14	NA	TRBJ1-2	CASSRAGRRYGYTF	TGCGCCAGCAGCCGAGCGGGACGGAGGTATGGCTACACCTTC
NA	TRBV6-5	13	NA	TRBJ1-4	CASSPSYSEKLFF	TGTGCCAGCAGTCCCTCGTACAGCGAAAAACTGTTTTTT
NA	TRBV4-1	12	NA	TRBJ1-5	CASSQLHGPQHF	TGCGCCAGCAGCCAGTTACATGGGCCCCAGCATTTT
NA	TRBV27	14	NA	TRBJ1-6	CASTPRPSDSPLHF	TGTGCCAGCACCCCCCGCCCGTCGGATTCACCCCTCCACTTT
NA	TRBV11-2	18	TRBD2	TRBJ2-1	CASSPRLARGGSTNEQFF	TGTGCCAGCAGCCCCCGATTAGCACGCGGGGGGTCTACCAATGAGCAGTTCTTC
once	TRBV9	14	NA	TRBJ2-2	CASNERGFEGELFF	TGTGCCAGCAACGAAAGGGGGTTCGAGGGGGAGCTGTTTTTT
once	TRBV3-1/TRBV3-2	13	NA	TRBJ1-2	CASSQGEVDGYTF	TGTGCCAGCAGCCAAGGGGAGGTAGATGGCTACACCTTC
NA	TRBV3-1/TRBV3-2	18	TRBD2	TRBJ2-7	CASSHFNPPGLAIYEQYF	TGTGCCAGCAGCCATTTTAACCCGCCGGGACTAGCGATCTACGAGCAGTACTTC
NA	TRBV5-6	15	TRBD1	TRBJ1-4	CASWGQRATNEKLFF	TGTGCCAGCTGGGGACAGAGAGCAACTAATGAAAAACTGTTTTTT
NA	TRBV2	15	NA	TRBJ2-7	CASLMRTVPGYEQYF	TGTGCCAGCCTAATGCGAACGGTGCCGGGCTACGAGCAGTACTTC
NA	TRBV6-1	14	TRBD1	TRBJ1-2	CASSEAGRGDGYTF	TGTGCCAGCAGTGAAGCGGGCAGGGGGGACGGCTACACCTTC
NA	TRBV25-1	13	NA	TRBJ1-1	CASSVRGGPEAFF	TGTGCCAGCAGTGTGAGGGGAGGGCCTGAAGCTTTCTTT